This T cell receptor (beta chain) was identified during a study of T-cell reconstitution after alpha-beta-depleted transplantation in children. This CDR3 contains 17 residues. The germline V gene encodes CDR1 MNHEY and CDR2 SMNVEV (reference sequence). V was pared by 1 base and J by 0 bases, with 15 bases between. Unique molecular identifiers were used in preparing the TCRbeta library. One entry per CDR3 protein, called by TCRdb with MiXCR from the PCR reads. The top ten clones hold about 2.3% of a sample with over 300,000 distinct CDR3 sequences, around 10% of them seen once. The clonotype originates from a human donor who donated a stem cell graft to a child with acute lymphoblastic leukemia. The material was PBMCs from the stem cell graft donor, obtained from the stem cell graft. V usage is TRBV27 and J usage is TRBJ1-1; D is ambiguous. Here the CDR3 reads CASSLLGRDGVNTEAFF. The CDR3 DNA is TGTGCCAGCAGTTTATTAGGCCGCGACGGGGTGAACACTGAAGCTTTCTTT.